The sequence of this TCR beta chain was determined in a study of blood T cell repertoires in COVID-19. Looking at the study overall: Both acute and convalescent COVID-19 samples were obtained from the United States, Italy and Spain. The cDNA or gDNA used as material had been derived from T cells, B-cell-depleted T cells, or PBMCs.

Original data processing: Amplified reference gene primers provided the basis for estimating nucleated cell counts. Sequencing was performed with immunoSEQ multiplex PCR; in TCRdb, only in-frame clones are kept and a portion is missing. From that table come the V and J calls and clone size; the DNA was used to work out D and trimming. The sample contains over 150,000 clones, 84% of which appear only once. The sequence came from a man aged 18 to 29 with active or convalescent COVID-19. The sample was peripheral blood.

The CDR3 coding sequence is TGTGCCAGCAGCTTATCACAGTTCGGGGGCTATGGCTACACCTTC. Protein product: CASSLSQFGGYGYTF. The chain has TRBV7-9 and TRBJ1-2; D perhaps matches TRBD1 (5 bases). Trimming pared 2 bases from V and 4 bases from J, leaving 14 bases between. CDR3 length equals 15 residues. Germline V gene data show CDR1 as SEHNR and CDR2 as FQNEAQ (reference sequence).